This entry lists 11 T cell receptor beta chains sequenced from one sample in a study of T cells after yellow fever vaccination (dated 2019 in TCRdb). The library was made by 5' RACE. The sample was run on an Illumina NovaSeq 6000. TCRdb trimmed public reads at Q25 via fastp, called clones via MiXCR and kept in-frame beta chains. Duplicate CDR3 protein sequences are folded into a single record with the most common DNA and genes. The sample yields 250,000 or so distinct CDR3 sequences; approximately 3.5% were counted once. The biggest ten clones account for under 20% of the sample. The treatment or condition label here, explained by the study, means: live attenuated yellow fever vaccine strain. Sequencing was performed on PBMCs, taken 15 days after the yellow fever booster vaccination. The receptors originated from a man between 18 and 29 years old who received the YFV17D yellow fever vaccine.

In this sample, this clonotype turned up many times. The chain links TRBV5-1 to TRBJ1-4; D perhaps matches TRBD1 (5 bases). Germline-derived CDR1 and CDR2 are SGHRS and YFSETQ. The V and J ends lost 4 bases and 5 bases respectively, with 9 bases between them. The CDR3 spans 13 residues. The CDR3 spells CASSRNRNEKLFF. The CDR3 bases are TGCGCCAGCAGCCGAAACAGGAATGAAAAACTGTTTTTT.

This clonotype has at least ten counts. CDR3 residues: CASSLGPDSGNTIYF. DNA of the CDR3: TGTGCCAGCAGTTTAGGCCCTGACTCTGGAAACACCATATATTTT. The genes are TRBV12-3 or TRBV12-4 and TRBJ1-3, with D unresolved. The CDR3 runs to 15 residues. Deletions cut 1 base from V and 0 bases from J, with 7 bases between.

This clonotype was counted at least ten times. The chain is built from TRBV19 and TRBJ2-3; D is tentatively TRBD1 or TRBD2 (6 bases each). The V and J ends lost 7 bases and 2 bases respectively, with 13 bases between them. Looked up from germline, CDR1 is LNHDA and CDR2 is SQIVND (reference sequence). The CDR3 loop spans 14 amino acids. The CDR3 DNA follows: TGTGCCAGTAAAATTTGGGGGGCCACAGATACGCAGTATTTT. It translates to CASKIWGATDTQYF.

Only a few counts were recorded for this clonotype. The chain employs TRBV24-1 and TRBJ2-5, with D maybe TRBD2 (7 bases). CDR1 is KGHDR, CDR2 SFDVKD, per germline. The CDR3 extends over 14 amino acids. V lost 5 bases, J lost 0 bases, and 9 bases lay in between. The CDR3 nucleotides are TGTGCCACCAGTGCGGGGGGCCACCAAGAGACCCAGTACTTC. Translated: CATSAGGHQETQYF.

This clonotype was picked up many times. The rearrangement joins TRBV4-3 to TRBJ1-6; 7 nucleotides match TRBD1. The J segment lost 10 bases and the V segment lost 3 bases, leaving 9 bases of the junction unmatched. The CDR3 is made up of 15 amino acids. Germline V CDR1 and CDR2: LGHNA, YSLEER. The CDR3 protein is CASSHRQGQKSPLHF. CDR3 nucleotides: TGCGCCAGCAGCCATAGACAGGGTCAAAAGTCACCCCTCCACTTT.

Ten or more counts support this clonotype. This chain uses TRBV6-1 with TRBJ2-7; D assignment may be TRBD1 or TRBD2 (5 bases each). Germline CDR1 reads MNHNS; CDR2 reads SASEGT. The V end lost 6 bases, the J end lost 0 bases, and 18 bases lay between the germline ends. CDR3 size: 16 residues. CDR3 nucleotide sequence: TGTGCCAGCAGAAGGTCACCGGGACGGAACTCCTACGAGCAGTACTTC. Translation: CASRRSPGRNSYEQYF.

This clonotype was seen at least ten times. The V and J genes are TRBV20-1 and TRBJ1-1, with D uncertain. Trimming cost V 0 bases and J 1 base, with 6 bases left between them. Germline V gene data show CDR1 as DFQATT and CDR2 as SNEGSKA (reference sequence). The CDR3 runs to 13 residues. The CDR3, as DNA: TGCAGTGCTAGAGACTTCTCGAACACTGAAGCTTTCTTT. Translating gives CSARDFSNTEAFF.

CDR3 loop: CASSNTQGHNEKLFF. The DNA for the CDR3 is TGTGCCAGCTCAAATACCCAAGGGCATAATGAAAAACTGTTTTTT. This chain uses TRBV18 with TRBJ1-4, with no clear D. The CDR3 is 15 residues long. V was clipped by 5 bases and J by 4 bases, with 14 bases between them. Germline lookup yields CDR1 KGHSH and CDR2 LQKENI.

This clonotype was seen at least ten times. The CDR3 nucleotides are TGTGCCACCAGCAGCCGGACGGCCTCTGGAAACACCATATATTTT. It yields the protein CATSSRTASGNTIYF. V is TRBV15 and J is TRBJ1-3, with no clear D. CDR1 and CDR2 from the germline V gene are LNHNV and YYDKDF (reference sequence). The CDR3 covers 15 residues. V was trimmed by 3 bases and J by 0 bases, leaving 9 bases between them.

In its sample, this clonotype was seen many times. V is TRBV6-5 and J is TRBJ2-2, with 9 bases matching TRBD2. Germline lookup yields CDR1 MNHEY and CDR2 SVGAGI. The CDR3 runs 20 residues. V was clipped by 5 bases and J by 3 bases; unmatched bases: 19. In DNA, the CDR3 is TGTGCCAGCAGTCGGGAGGGGACTAGCTCTCTGCCTGGGGACACCGGGGAGCTGTTTTTT. This gives the protein CASSREGTSSLPGDTGELFF.

At least ten counts were recorded for this clonotype. The gene calls are TRBV11-2 and TRBJ2-5; 14 bases match TRBD2. After removal of 1 base from V and 5 bases from J, the junction contained 6 bases not matched to a gene. Germline V gene lookup returns CDR1 SGHAT and CDR2 FQNNGV. CDR3 size: 17 residues. The CDR3 bases are TGTGCCAGCAGCTTAGGGCGACTAGCGGGGGGGCGGGAGACCCAGTACTTC. As protein: CASSLGRLAGGRETQYF.